These T cell receptor beta chains were read from a single sample in a study of shared clonotypes between healthy human individuals. Profiled with immunoSEQ multiplex PCR; TCRdb holds only in-frame clones, not every one. The sample yields around 200,000 clones, 85% to 95% seen once. The sample taken for sequencing was naive CD4+ T cells sorted from blood. The receptors here all came from a woman in her 30s in good health. The CDR3 runs from the conserved cysteine through the conserved F or W. A D gene is named only where the DNA matches it firmly. Size is stated for part of the rows, as once, few or many counts, or as a class when the clone is expanded.

>-|TRBV19|-|TRBJ2-3
CASSTSTDTQYF
TGTGCCAGTAGTACGAGCACAGATACGCAGTATTTT
>once|TRBV7-8|TRBD1|TRBJ1-1
CASSTKRTGYAFF
TGTGCCAGCAGCACCAAAAGGACAGGGTACGCTTTCTTT
>once|TRBV2|-|TRBJ2-7
CASSERTVSSYEQYF
TGTGCCAGCAGTGAGCGGACTGTGAGCTCCTACGAGCAGTACTTC
>-|TRBV6-6|-|TRBJ1-2
CASIGNTLNYGYTF
TGTGCCAGCATCGGGAACACCCTTAACTATGGCTACACCTTC
>-|TRBV19|TRBD1|TRBJ2-7
CASSTRQGRDEQYF
TGTGCCAGTAGTACGCGACAGGGAAGGGACGAGCAGTACTTC
>-|TRBV2|-|TRBJ2-7
CASSGRMTPRDYGQYF
TGTGCCAGCAGTGGCCGAATGACACCAAGAGACTACGGGCAGTACTTC
>once|TRBV28|TRBD1|TRBJ1-5
CASSLLAGGGGLQPQHF
TGTGCCAGCAGTTTATTGGCAGGGGGAGGTGGATTGCAGCCCCAGCATTTT
>-|TRBV28|TRBD1|TRBJ2-7
CASSSYSDPTEGAKYEQYF
TGTGCCAGCAGCTCCTATTCAGACCCGACTGAGGGGGCAAAGTACGAGCAGTACTTC
>-|TRBV18|-|TRBJ2-7
CASSPSSGDRYEQYF
TGTGCCAGCTCACCATCGAGCGGTGATAGGTACGAGCAGTACTTC
>few|TRBV7-9|-|TRBJ2-7
CASSPSTEQYF
TGTGCCAGCAGCCCCTCAACCGAGCAGTACTTC
>-|TRBV9|TRBD2|TRBJ2-1
CASSVSGGSSYNEQFF
TGTGCCAGCAGTGTATCCGGGGGGAGCTCCTACAATGAGCAGTTCTTC
>-|TRBV10-1|-|TRBJ1-2
CASSDSGAEHYGYTF
TGCGCCAGCAGTGACTCAGGGGCCGAGCACTATGGCTACACCTTC
>-|TRBV28|-|TRBJ1-6
CASRTLNSPLHF
TGTGCCAGCAGGACCCTTAATTCACCCCTCCACTTT
>-|TRBV2|-|TRBJ1-2
CASSQEMINYGYTF
TGTGCCAGCAGTCAGGAGATGATAAACTATGGCTACACCTTC
>-|TRBV7-9|-|TRBJ1-4
CASSSHRAPNEKLFF
TGTGCCAGCAGCTCGCACCGGGCACCTAATGAAAAACTGTTTTTT
>-|TRBV19|-|TRBJ2-7
CASSIRMTYEQYF
TGTGCCAGTAGTATAAGAATGACCTACGAGCAGTACTTC
>-|TRBV6-6|TRBD2|TRBJ2-7
CASSPTSGSYEQYF
TGTGCCAGCAGTCCCACTAGCGGGAGTTACGAGCAGTACTTC
>-|TRBV28|-|TRBJ1-5
CATSGGYSNQPQHF
TGTGCCACCTCTGGGGGATATAGCAATCAGCCCCAGCATTTT
>-|TRBV18|-|TRBJ2-5
CASSPGETQYF
TGTGCCAGCTCACCGGGTGAGACCCAGTACTTC
>-|TRBV29-1|-|TRBJ2-7
CSVASVGSIRSYEQYF
TGCAGCGTTGCTTCGGTCGGGAGTATTAGGTCCTACGAGCAGTACTTC
>-|TRBV28|-|TRBJ1-1
CASPKGRERPTEAFF
TGTGCCAGCCCCAAGGGCAGGGAGAGGCCCACTGAAGCTTTCTTT
>-|TRBV10-2|TRBD1|TRBJ2-7
CASSEWTRTGSYEQYF
TGCGCCAGCAGTGAGTGGACCAGGACAGGGTCCTACGAGCAGTACTTC
>-|TRBV2|-|TRBJ1-4
CASSLTGTTNEKLFF
TGTGCCAGCAGTCTCACTGGGACAACTAATGAAAAACTGTTTTTT
>once|TRBV28|-|TRBJ1-4
CASSWAARSNEKLFF
TGTGCCAGCAGTTGGGCGGCACGTAGTAATGAAAAACTGTTTTTT
>-|TRBV28|-|TRBJ2-7
CASSSHQTSYEQYF
TGTGCCAGCAGTTCACACCAAACCTCCTACGAGCAGTACTTC
>-|TRBV18|TRBD1|TRBJ2-7
CASSPLDRGAYEQYF
TGTGCCAGCTCACCGCTGGACAGGGGAGCCTACGAGCAGTACTTC
>-|TRBV20-1|-|TRBJ2-1
CSATSRGEQFF
TGCAGTGCTACTAGCAGAGGTGAGCAGTTCTTC
>-|TRBV29-1|-|TRBJ2-5
CSVVTAFGQETQYF
TGCAGCGTTGTCACAGCCTTCGGCCAAGAGACCCAGTACTTC
>-|TRBV5-5|-|TRBJ1-2
CASSLDAANYGYTF
TGTGCCAGCAGCTTGGACGCAGCTAACTATGGCTACACCTTC
>-|TRBV18|TRBD2|TRBJ2-1
CASSPLVAGASYNEQFF
TGTGCCAGCTCACCACTGGTAGCGGGTGCATCCTACAATGAGCAGTTCTTC
>-|TRBV10-3|-|TRBJ1-1
CAISEMGLNTEAFF
TGTGCCATCAGTGAAATGGGTCTGAACACTGAAGCTTTCTTT
>once|TRBV30|TRBD2|TRBJ2-7
CAWNGNSGRSSYEQYF
TGTGCCTGGAATGGGAATAGCGGGAGGAGCTCCTACGAGCAGTACTTC
>-|TRBV18|TRBD1|TRBJ1-2
CASSPPGQINYGYTF
TGTGCCAGCTCACCACCGGGACAGATAAACTATGGCTACACCTTC
>-|TRBV6-6|-|TRBJ2-7
CASSALLANEQYF
TGTGCCAGCAGTGCCCTACTAGCTAACGAGCAGTACTTC
>-|TRBV7-6|TRBD1|TRBJ1-5
CASSRRVRDREVYSNQPQHF
TGTGCCAGCAGCCGCCGGGTACGGGACAGGGAGGTATATAGCAATCAGCCCCAGCATTTT
>-|TRBV6-5|-|TRBJ2-3
CASSYSGELGTDTQYF
TGTGCCAGCAGTTACTCCGGGGAACTGGGCACAGATACGCAGTATTTT
>few|TRBV2|TRBD1|TRBJ1-2
CASSTTGLVYGYTF
TGTGCCAGCAGTACGACAGGGTTGGTCTATGGCTACACCTTC
>-|TRBV5-2|-|TRBJ2-7
CASSLGRGLRAYEQYF
TGTGCCAGCAGCTTGGGTCGAGGGTTGAGGGCCTACGAGCAGTACTTC
>-|TRBV19|TRBD2|TRBJ2-3
CASSIPRLAGGTDTQYF
TGTGCCAGTAGTATACCTCGACTAGCGGGAGGGACAGATACGCAGTATTTT
>once|TRBV27|-|TRBJ2-7
CASDLAEEQYF
TGTGCCAGCGACCTCGCGGAGGAGCAGTACTTC
>once|TRBV28|TRBD2|TRBJ2-7
CASRLALNNYEQYF
TGTGCCAGCCGACTAGCCCTCAATAACTACGAGCAGTACTTC
>-|TRBV5-4|-|TRBJ1-1
CASSHGAIDTEAFF
TGTGCCAGCAGCCACGGGGCGATCGACACTGAAGCTTTCTTT
>-|TRBV25-1|-|TRBJ2-1
CASSERQERDEQFF
TGTGCCAGCAGTGAAAGACAGGAACGCGATGAGCAGTTCTTC
>-|TRBV11-2|-|TRBJ2-5
CASSLRPQETQYF
TGTGCCAGCAGCTTACGCCCACAAGAGACCCAGTACTTC
>-|TRBV18|TRBD2|TRBJ2-7
CASSPRRDYLYEQYF
TGTGCCAGCTCACCACGCCGGGACTACCTTTACGAGCAGTACTTC
>-|TRBV28|-|TRBJ1-6
CAVLKGTNYNSPLHF
TGTGCGGTATTGAAGGGAACTAACTATAATTCACCCCTCCACTTT
>-|TRBV6-4|TRBD2|TRBJ2-3
CASSDNSGSGLSTDTQYF
TGTGCCAGCAGTGATAATAGCGGGAGCGGACTTAGCACAGATACGCAGTATTTT
>-|TRBV1|-|TRBJ2-7
CTSSHGRVSSYEQYF
TGCACCAGCAGCCACGGACGGGTAAGCTCCTACGAGCAGTACTTC
>-|TRBV18|-|TRBJ1-2
CASSPAGNYGYTF
TGTGCCAGCTCACCGGCGGGGAACTATGGCTACACCTTC
>once|TRBV5-4|TRBD2|TRBJ2-7
CASSLDLAGSYEQYF
TGTGCCAGCAGCTTGGACCTAGCGGGTTCCTACGAGCAGTACTTC
>-|TRBV5-1|-|TRBJ2-7
CASSFIFQDGGASEQYF
TGCGCCAGCAGCTTCATCTTCCAGGACGGCGGCGCATCCGAGCAGTACTTC
>-|TRBV6-1|TRBD1|TRBJ1-5
CASSARDRTNSNQPQHF
TGTGCCAGCAGTGCCCGGGACAGAACAAATAGCAATCAGCCCCAGCATTTT
>-|TRBV7-9|-|TRBJ2-1
CASSLAPGRGSNEQFF
TGTGCCAGCAGCTTAGCGCCGGGCCGGGGTTCCAATGAGCAGTTCTTC
>-|TRBV6-5|TRBD1|TRBJ1-3
CASSRQGLYGNTIYF
TGTGCCAGCAGCCGACAGGGCCTTTATGGAAACACCATATATTTT
>-|TRBV4-1|TRBD2|TRBJ2-1
CASSQGLAGVLYNEQFF
TGCGCCAGCAGCCAAGGTTTAGCGGGAGTGCTTTACAATGAGCAGTTCTTC